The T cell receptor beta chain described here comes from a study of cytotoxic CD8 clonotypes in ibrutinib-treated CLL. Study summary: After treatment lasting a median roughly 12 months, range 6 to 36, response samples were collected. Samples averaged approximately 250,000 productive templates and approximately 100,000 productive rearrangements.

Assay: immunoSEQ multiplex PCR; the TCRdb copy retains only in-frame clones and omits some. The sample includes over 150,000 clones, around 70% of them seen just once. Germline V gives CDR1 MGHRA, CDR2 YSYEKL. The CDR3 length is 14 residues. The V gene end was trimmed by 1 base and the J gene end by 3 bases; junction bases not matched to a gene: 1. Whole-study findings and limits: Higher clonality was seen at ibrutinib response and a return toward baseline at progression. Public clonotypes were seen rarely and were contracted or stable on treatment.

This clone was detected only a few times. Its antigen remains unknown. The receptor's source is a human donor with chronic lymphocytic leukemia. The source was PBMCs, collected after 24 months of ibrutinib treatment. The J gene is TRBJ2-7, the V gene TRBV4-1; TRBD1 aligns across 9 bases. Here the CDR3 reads CASSQGDRDYEQYF. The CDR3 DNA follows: TGCGCCAGCAGCCAAGGGGACAGGGACTACGAGCAGTACTTC.